This section outlines one TCR beta chain sequence together with its context. Its target is unknown. This sample stems from a study of lymphopenia after photon versus proton radiotherapy. Study-level results: Survival link was tested only in deceased patients; proton benefit remains a possibility. After lymphocyte nadir, photon-treated repertoires showed oligoclonal expansion, especially CD8+ Temra. Under photons, naive T cells and diversity fell while effector/memory populations rose.

Sequencing was performed with immunoSEQ multiplex PCR; in TCRdb, only in-frame clones are kept and a portion is missing. The sample records about 45,000 clones, over 75% being singletons. V lost 2 bases and J 2 bases, leaving 10 bases between the germline ends. The length of the CDR3 is 14 residues. Germline assignment: CDR1 LGHNT and CDR2 FRNRAP. This clonotype was obtained from a man aged 40-55 years with gastric cancer. J is TRBJ2-7 and V is TRBV12-5; D unclear. The source was peripheral blood, collected from a patient treated with photon-based radiotherapy. The CDR3 nucleotides read TGTGCTAGTGGTTTGAGGAACAGACCCTACGAGCAGTACTTC. Protein: CASGLRNRPYEQYF.